Below, 15 T cell receptor beta chains from the same sample are listed, as sequenced in a study of T cells in Graves' hyperthyroidism and ophthalmopathy. Template material for amplifying TCR beta CDR3 regions consisted of RNA transcripts. Using the HTBI primer set, a first-round RT-PCR was run on the TCR CDR3. TCRdb redid the calling of the multiplex PCR reads with MiXCR, one entry per CDR3 protein. The repertoire holds some 720,000 distinct CDR3 sequences, with over 15% as singletons. The sequencing input was blood. These receptors all stem from a man aged 18 to 29 with Graves' hyperthyroidism.

The chain employs TRBV7-2 and TRBJ2-7, with 11 bases fitting TRBD1. Per the germline V gene, CDR1 is SGHTA and CDR2 is FQGNSA. This CDR3 comprises 14 residues. The J segment lost 2 bases and the V segment lost 6 bases, leaving 3 bases of the junction unmatched. Here the CDR3 DNA reads TGTGCCAGCAGGGGGACAGGGGGAACCTACGAGCAGTACTTC. This translates into CASRGTGGTYEQYF.

This chain joins TRBV27 and TRBJ2-3; D is ambiguous. The CDR3 is 13 amino acids. V lost 6 bases and J lost 6, with 13 bases in between. Per the germline V gene, CDR1 is MNHEY and CDR2 is SMNVEV (reference sequence). The CDR3 is CASSQELLDTQYF. DNA for the CDR3: TGTGCCAGCAGCCAAGAGCTTCTCGATACGCAGTATTTT.

This clonotype was observed at least ten times. The chain joins TRBV28 to TRBJ1-5, with D maybe TRBD1 (6 bases). This CDR3 has 13 residues. Trimming stripped 11 bases from V and 7 bases from J, with 18 bases between. Per germline, CDR1 MDHEN and CDR2 SYDVKM. The CDR3 loop is CAGGRGIKQPQHF. DNA of the CDR3: TGTGCCGGAGGAAGGGGGATTAAACAGCCCCAGCATTTT.

This clonotype was seen ten or more times. The V gene is TRBV15, the J gene TRBJ2-7; 7 bases map to TRBD2. Germline CDR1 LNHNV, CDR2 YYDKDF (reference sequence). There are 14 residues in the CDR3. Trimming at V came to 0 bases and at J to 4 bases, leaving 3 bases not matched to a gene. The CDR3 DNA reads as TGTGCCACCAGCAGAGAGGGGGGGTTGTACGAGCAGTACTTC. Its translation is CATSREGGLYEQYF.

This clonotype was found many times. The rearrangement joins TRBV20-1 to TRBJ1-2; maybe TRBD1 (6 bases). The V and J ends lost 0 bases and 3 bases respectively, with 17 bases between them. The CDR3 is 16 amino acids. Germline V gives CDR1 DFQATT, CDR2 SNEGSKA (reference sequence). The CDR3, as DNA: TGCAGTGCTAGAGATCGGCAGGGGCGGCTTGACTATGGCTACACCTTC. As protein: CSARDRQGRLDYGYTF.

This clonotype occurred a few times. The rearrangement uses TRBV29-1 and TRBJ2-7, with 8 bases that match TRBD1. J gave up 4 bases and V 1 base, and 3 bases lay outside the gene matches. The germline CDR1 and CDR2 sequences are SQVTM and ANQGSEA. The CDR3 runs to 13 residues. Written as DNA, the CDR3 is TGCAGCGTTGAAGGACAGGGGTGGTACGAGCAGTACTTC. It is translated as CSVEGQGWYEQYF.

This clonotype was seen more than once but under ten times. The rearrangement joins TRBV11-3 to TRBJ1-2; D is unresolved. The CDR3 spans 13 residues. V shed 5 bases and J shed 8 bases, with 15 bases lying between them. CDR1 is SGHNT, CDR2 YENEEA, per germline. In DNA, the CDR3 is TGTGCCAGCAGCCGTAGATTTTTCAGAGGCTACACCTTC. Translated: CASSRRFFRGYTF.

The sample holds a few counts of this clonotype. V usage is TRBV12-3 or TRBV12-4 and J usage is TRBJ2-6; possibly TRBD2 for D (5 bases). Trimming removed 3 bases from V and 4 bases from J, with 13 bases in between. The CDR3 runs to 16 residues. CDR3 DNA: TGTGCCAGCAGTTTCTCGGGGAGTCCAGGGGCCAACGTCCTGACTTTC. It translates to CASSFSGSPGANVLTF.

CDR3 in amino acids: CASSSQGVRSGNTIYF. In DNA form, the CDR3 reads TGTGCCAGCTCATCCCAAGGGGTACGCTCTGGAAACACCATATATTTT. The rearrangement joins TRBV18 to TRBJ1-3, with D perhaps matching TRBD1 (5 bases). From germline, CDR1 is KGHSH and CDR2 LQKENI. The V and J ends lost 5 bases and 0 bases respectively, with 14 bases between them. The CDR3 runs to 16 residues.

This clonotype was recorded at least ten times. The rearrangement joins TRBV7-2 to TRBJ2-3; 10 bases map to TRBD2. Germline V gene data show CDR1 as SGHTA and CDR2 as FQGNSA. V gave up 4 bases and J gave up 5 bases; unmatched junction bases: 12. The CDR3 totals 17 residues. The CDR3 region has the DNA TGTGCCAGCAGCTCACTTCTAGCGGGAGAGGGGGGAGATACGCAGTATTTT. Translation gives CASSSLLAGEGGDTQYF.

This clonotype was counted a few times. The CDR3 nucleotides are TGCAGCGCCCGCGCCGGGGTCATGAACACTGAAGCTTTCTTT. Translating gives CSARAGVMNTEAFF. V is TRBV29-1 and J is TRBJ1-1; D uncertain. CDR1 is SQVTM and CDR2 is ANQGSEA in the germline V gene. CDR3 length equals 14 residues. V lost 7 bases, J lost 0 bases, and 15 bases lay in between.

The chain has TRBV27 and TRBJ1-1; maybe TRBD1 (6 bases). Germline V gene data show CDR1 as MNHEY and CDR2 as SMNVEV (reference sequence). The CDR3 contains 13 residues. V was pared by 3 bases and J by 8 bases, with 13 bases between. The CDR3 loop reads CASSLSDRFEAFF. The CDR3 DNA is TGTGCCAGCAGTTTGTCCGACAGGTTCGAAGCTTTCTTT.

There are a few counts of this clonotype. The chain joins TRBV4-1 to TRBJ2-2; tentatively, D is TRBD1 (6 bases). V lost 1 base to trimming and J lost 12 bases, with 12 bases between them. The CDR3 has 13 amino acids. Germline CDR1 reads MGHRA; CDR2 reads YSYEKL. CDR3 sequence reads: CASSQVDQGKLFF. CDR3 nucleotide sequence: TGCGCCAGCAGCCAAGTGGATCAGGGGAAGCTGTTTTTT.

The table lists this clonotype with many counts. CDR3 amino acids: CASSLGVLPYNEQFF. DNA for the CDR3: TGTGCCAGCAGTTTAGGGGTCTTGCCCTACAATGAGCAGTTCTTC. The chain links TRBV28 to TRBJ2-1; D call uncertain. Germline CDR1 and CDR2: MDHEN and SYDVKM. V lost 2 bases and J 2 bases, leaving 10 bases between the germline ends. The CDR3 contains 15 residues.

This clonotype was detected ten times or more. The V and J genes are TRBV9 and TRBJ2-5; maybe TRBD2 (5 bases). Trimming took off 0 bases at V and 5 bases at J, with 11 bases between the two ends. Germline V gives CDR1 SGDLS, CDR2 YYNGEE. CDR3 length: 14 residues. The DNA for the CDR3 is TGTGCCAGCAGCGTAGCTTCGAGGGATGAGACCCAGTACTTC. Protein product: CASSVASRDETQYF.